Listed here are 4 T cell receptor beta chains from one sample, sequenced in a study of response to subunit inactivated influenza vaccine. One entry per CDR3 protein, called by TCRdb with MiXCR from the RT-PCR reads. The sample holds under 200,000 distinct CDR3 sequences, about an eighth seen once. The data were also submitted as part of a second study, on T cells expressing NK-cell markers. Per that paper: Researchers built TCR beta cDNA using 5'RACE template switching with UMIs.

Sequenced here: CD8+ T cells sorted from PBMCs, sampled about 12 days after vaccination. The source of these receptors is a man between 45 and 60 years old who received an inactivated influenza vaccine.

This clonotype was recorded a few times. CDR3 nucleotide sequence: TGTGCCAGCAGTTTGGAGCGGGAGGTGGTAAATGAGCAGTTCTTC. This translates into CASSLEREVVNEQFF. The chain links TRBV28 to TRBJ2-1, with 9 positions matching TRBD2. Germline V gives CDR1 MDHEN, CDR2 SYDVKM. The CDR3 has 15 residues. Unmatched junction bases numbered 7, after V lost 3 bases and J lost 7 bases.

This clonotype was picked up a small number of times. V usage is TRBV12-3 or TRBV12-4 and J usage is TRBJ2-7; 9 bases agree with TRBD2. The junction had 4 bases not matched to a gene; V was cut back by 2 bases and J by 5 bases. This CDR3 spans 14 amino acids. CDR3 loop: CASSLLASGNEQYF. The CDR3 region has the DNA TGTGCCAGCAGTTTACTCGCTAGCGGGAACGAGCAGTACTTC.

In its sample, this clonotype was seen a few times. The chain combines TRBV6-2 or TRBV6-3 with TRBJ1-1, with a weak D call TRBD1 (5 bases). V shed 6 bases and J shed 2 bases, with 13 bases lying between them. CDR1 and CDR2 (germline): MNHEY, SVGEGT. CDR3 length: 14 amino acids. CDR3: CASSRRGVNTEAFF. The DNA of the CDR3 is TGTGCCAGCAGCCGACGGGGGGTTAACACTGAAGCTTTCTTT.

The rearrangement uses TRBV12-3 or TRBV12-4 and TRBJ2-7; 9 positions agree with TRBD2. V lost 0 bases to trimming and J lost 4 bases; unmatched junction nucleotides: 10. The CDR3 has 17 residues. In DNA, the CDR3 is TGTGCCAGCAGTTTAGCGGCCGGTGCGGGAGGGCCGTACGAGCAGTACTTC. It yields the protein CASSLAAGAGGPYEQYF.